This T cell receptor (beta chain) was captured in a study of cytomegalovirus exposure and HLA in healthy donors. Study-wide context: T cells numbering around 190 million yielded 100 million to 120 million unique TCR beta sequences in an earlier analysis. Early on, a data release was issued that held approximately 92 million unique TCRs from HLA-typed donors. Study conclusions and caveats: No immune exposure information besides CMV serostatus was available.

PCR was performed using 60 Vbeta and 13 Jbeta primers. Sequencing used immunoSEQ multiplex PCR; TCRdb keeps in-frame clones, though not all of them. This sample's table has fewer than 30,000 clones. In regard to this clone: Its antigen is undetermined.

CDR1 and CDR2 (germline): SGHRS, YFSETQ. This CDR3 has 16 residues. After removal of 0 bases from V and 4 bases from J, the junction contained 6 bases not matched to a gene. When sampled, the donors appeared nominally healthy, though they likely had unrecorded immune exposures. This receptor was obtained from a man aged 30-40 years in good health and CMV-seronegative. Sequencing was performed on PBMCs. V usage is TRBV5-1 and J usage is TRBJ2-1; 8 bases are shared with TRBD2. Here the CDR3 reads CASSLASGGEYNEQFF. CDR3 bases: TGCGCCAGCAGCTTGGCCTCCGGGGGGGAATACAATGAGCAGTTCTTC.